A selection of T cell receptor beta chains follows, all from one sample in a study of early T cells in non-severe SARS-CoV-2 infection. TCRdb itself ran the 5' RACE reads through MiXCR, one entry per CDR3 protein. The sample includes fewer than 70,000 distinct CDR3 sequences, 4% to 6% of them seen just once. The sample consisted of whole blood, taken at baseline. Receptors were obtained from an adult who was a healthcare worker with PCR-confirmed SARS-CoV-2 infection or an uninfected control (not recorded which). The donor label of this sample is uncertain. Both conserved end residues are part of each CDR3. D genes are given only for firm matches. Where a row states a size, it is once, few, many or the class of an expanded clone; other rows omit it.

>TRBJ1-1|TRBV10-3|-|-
CAIRDRGEGFF
TGTGCCATCAGAGACAGAGGGGAAGGTTTCTTT
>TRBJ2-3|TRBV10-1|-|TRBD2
CASSRTSGGLDTQYF
TGCGCCAGCAGTAGGACTAGCGGGGGACTAGATACGCAGTATTTT
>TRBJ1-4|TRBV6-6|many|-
CASSLQEAGGKLFF
TGTGCCAGCAGTCTACAAGAGGCAGGAGGAAAACTGTTTTTT
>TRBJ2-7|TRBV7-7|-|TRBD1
CASSPDRSYEQYF
TGTGCTAGCAGCCCGGACAGGTCCTACGAGCAGTACTTC
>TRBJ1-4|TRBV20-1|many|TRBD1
CSATRTGILGLFF
TGCAGTGCTACCAGGACAGGGATCTTAGGACTGTTTTTT
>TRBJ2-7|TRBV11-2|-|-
CASSLDPPGLQYF
TGTGCCAGCAGCTTAGACCCCCCCGGGCTCCAGTACTTC
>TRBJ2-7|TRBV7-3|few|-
CASSLESAGEQYF
TGTGCCAGCAGCTTAGAATCGGCGGGCGAGCAGTACTTC
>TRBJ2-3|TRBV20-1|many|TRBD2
CSAPGLAGAGADTQYF
TGCAGTGCCCCGGGACTAGCGGGGGCAGGGGCAGATACGCAGTATTTT
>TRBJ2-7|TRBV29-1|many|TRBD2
CSVDRAGGSYEQYF
TGCAGCGTTGACAGGGCGGGGGGCTCCTACGAGCAGTACTTC
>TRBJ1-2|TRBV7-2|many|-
CASSPAGYYGYTF
TGTGCCAGCAGCCCAGCAGGGTACTATGGCTACACCTTC
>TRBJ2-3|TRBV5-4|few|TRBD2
CASSNAGGRITSTDTQYF
TGTGCCAGCAGTAACGCGGGGGGCCGAATTACTAGCACAGATACGCAGTATTTT
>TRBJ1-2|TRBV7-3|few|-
CASSLGGAYGYTF
TGTGCCAGCAGCTTAGGCGGAGCCTATGGCTACACCTTC
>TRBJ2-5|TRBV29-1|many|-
CSGGQPQETQYF
TGCAGCGGCGGACAGCCCCAAGAGACCCAGTACTTC